The entry below gives a single T cell receptor (beta chain) sequence along with its context. Its antigen remains unknown. The data are from a study of radiotherapy plus CTLA-4 blockade in lung cancer. Clones were read by immunoSEQ multiplex PCR, and TCRdb kept only the in-frame ones, dropping some. The table shows about 31,000 clones, with about 78% occurring only once. This CDR3 comprises 15 residues. CDR1 WNHNN and CDR2 SYGVQD come from the germline V gene (reference sequence). The germline V and J ends were trimmed by 0 bases and 4 bases, with 12 bases remaining between them. Points from the study as a whole: Increased serum interferon-beta after radiation also reportedly predicted response strongly. An expansion of tumor-derived TCR clones occurred in blood after radiotherapy plus ipilimumab.

This chain connects TRBV10-1 to TRBJ1-1; possible D gene TRBD1, 5 bases. The source was peripheral blood, collected from a patient treated with radiotherapy plus ipilimumab. This clonotype was sampled from a human donor with non-small cell lung cancer who had stable disease on radiotherapy plus ipilimumab. CDR3 residues: CASSESSGGVTEAFF. The CDR3 nucleotides are TGCGCCAGCAGTGAGTCGAGTGGGGGGGTCACTGAAGCTTTCTTT.